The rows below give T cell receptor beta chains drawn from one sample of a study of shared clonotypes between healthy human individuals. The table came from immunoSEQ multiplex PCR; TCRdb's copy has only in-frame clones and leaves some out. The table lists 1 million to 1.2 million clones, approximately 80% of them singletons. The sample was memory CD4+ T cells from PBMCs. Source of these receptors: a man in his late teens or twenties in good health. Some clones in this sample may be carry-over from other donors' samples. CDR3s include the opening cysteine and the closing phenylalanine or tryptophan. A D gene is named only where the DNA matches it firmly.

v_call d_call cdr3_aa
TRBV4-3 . CASSQESRMRGEQFF
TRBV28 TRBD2 CASSSHSTTVRGVYEQYF
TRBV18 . CASSSGFGDEQYF
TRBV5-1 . CASSSPGTGYTF
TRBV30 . CAWSVAAGMIYEQYF
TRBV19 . CASRGIGEKLFF
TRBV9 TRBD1 CASSTGVTDLSKQYF
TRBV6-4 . CASSAVAFFGELFF
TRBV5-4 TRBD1 CASRPGTGRDEQFF
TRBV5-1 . CASSLANLANTGELFF
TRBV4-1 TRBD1 CASSQTGQGVGDTQYF
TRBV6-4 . CASSDKGRSSYEQYF
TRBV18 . CASSPQREDGYTF
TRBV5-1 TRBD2 CASSASGSLYEQYF
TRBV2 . CAGKGAGANVLTF
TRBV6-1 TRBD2 CASSREGYEQYF
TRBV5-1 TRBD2 CASSYGLADPDTQYF
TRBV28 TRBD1 CASSLWDRVYGYTF
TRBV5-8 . CASSPGTTKPQYF
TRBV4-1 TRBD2 CASSQVPWTSGRWETQYF
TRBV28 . CATESQPFEAFF
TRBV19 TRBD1 CASSRGQGFTDTQYF
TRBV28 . CASSAGRFRQETQYF
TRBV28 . CASSSGPSPYEQYF
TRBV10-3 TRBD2 CAISAASGTTDTQYF
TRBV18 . CASSGANNQPQHF
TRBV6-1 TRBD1 CASSGQGPSEQFF
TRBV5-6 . CASSLVSYRRETQYF
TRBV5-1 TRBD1 CASSWDSSGNTIYF
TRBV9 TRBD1 CASSTGTGDQPQHF
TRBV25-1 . CASSTKRGGATLIGRYTF
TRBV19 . CASSIGGKVDTQYF
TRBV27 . CASSSAGAGTEAFF
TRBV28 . CASTPPKGVANEQFF
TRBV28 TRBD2 CATWEGTRIYEQYF
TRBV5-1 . CASSGGGDTYGYTF
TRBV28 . CATTGGGLGNQPQHF
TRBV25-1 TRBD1 CASRAGTGVAGELFF
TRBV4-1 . CASSQGDTGANYGYTF
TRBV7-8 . CASSVVGQKEKLFF
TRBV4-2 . CASSPRRDTGELFF